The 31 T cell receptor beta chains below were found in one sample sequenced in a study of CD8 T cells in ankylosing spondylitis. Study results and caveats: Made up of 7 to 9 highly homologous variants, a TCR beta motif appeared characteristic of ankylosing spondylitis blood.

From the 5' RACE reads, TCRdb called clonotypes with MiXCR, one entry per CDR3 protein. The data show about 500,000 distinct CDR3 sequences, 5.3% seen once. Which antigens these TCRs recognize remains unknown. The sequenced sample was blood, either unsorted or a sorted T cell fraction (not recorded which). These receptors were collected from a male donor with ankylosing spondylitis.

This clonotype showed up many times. Written as DNA, the CDR3 is TGTGCCAGCAGTTTAGTGGGTCGTGCCTATAATTCACCCCTCCACTTT. It is translated as CASSLVGRAYNSPLHF. The J gene is TRBJ1-6, the V gene TRBV27, with D uncertain. The ends were cut back, 2 bases at V and 2 bases at J, with 10 bases in the middle. The germline V gene has CDR1 MNHEY and CDR2 SMNVEV (reference sequence). The CDR3 has 16 residues.

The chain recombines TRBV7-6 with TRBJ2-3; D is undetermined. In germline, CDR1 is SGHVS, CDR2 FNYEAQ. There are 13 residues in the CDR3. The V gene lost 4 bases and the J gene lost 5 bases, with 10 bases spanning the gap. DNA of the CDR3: TGTGCCAGCAGCTCCCACTATAGAGATACGCAGTATTTT. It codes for CASSSHYRDTQYF.

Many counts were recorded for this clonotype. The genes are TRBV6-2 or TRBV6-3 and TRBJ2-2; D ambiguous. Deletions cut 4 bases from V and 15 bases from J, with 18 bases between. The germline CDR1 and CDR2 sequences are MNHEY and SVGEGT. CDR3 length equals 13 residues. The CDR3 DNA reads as TGTGCCAGCAGTTCCGAGTCGGCAGGACGGTTGTTTTTT. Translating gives CASSSESAGRLFF.

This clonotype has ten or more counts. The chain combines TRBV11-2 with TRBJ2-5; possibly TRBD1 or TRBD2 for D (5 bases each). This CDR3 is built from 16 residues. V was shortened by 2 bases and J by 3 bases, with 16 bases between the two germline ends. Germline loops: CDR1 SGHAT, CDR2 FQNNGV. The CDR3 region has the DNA TGTGCCAGCAGCTTAAAGGGACGGGCAAAAGAAGAGACCCAGTACTTC. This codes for CASSLKGRAKEETQYF.

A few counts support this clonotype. The chain's CDR3 is CASSRTTGGGETQYF. The CDR3 coding sequence is TGCGCCAGCAGCCGAACCACAGGGGGCGGTGAGACCCAGTACTTC. This sequence joins TRBV5-1 and TRBJ2-5; 9 positions match TRBD1. V shed 4 bases, J shed 5 bases, and the junction held 9 bases outside the gene matches. Per germline, CDR1 SGHRS and CDR2 YFSETQ. The CDR3 has 15 amino acids.

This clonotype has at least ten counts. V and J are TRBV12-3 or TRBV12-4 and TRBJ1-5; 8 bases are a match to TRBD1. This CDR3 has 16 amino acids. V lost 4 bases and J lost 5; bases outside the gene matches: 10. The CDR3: CASSSATGTGYQPQHF. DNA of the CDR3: TGTGCCAGCAGTTCAGCCACCGGGACAGGCTATCAGCCCCAGCATTTT.

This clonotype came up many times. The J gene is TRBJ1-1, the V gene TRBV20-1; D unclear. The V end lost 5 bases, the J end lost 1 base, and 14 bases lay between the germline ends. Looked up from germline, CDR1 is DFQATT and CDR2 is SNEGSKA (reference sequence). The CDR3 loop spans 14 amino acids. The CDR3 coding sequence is TGCAGTGCTTTAGCGGCGGCCCGGAACACTGAAGCTTTCTTT. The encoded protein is CSALAAARNTEAFF.

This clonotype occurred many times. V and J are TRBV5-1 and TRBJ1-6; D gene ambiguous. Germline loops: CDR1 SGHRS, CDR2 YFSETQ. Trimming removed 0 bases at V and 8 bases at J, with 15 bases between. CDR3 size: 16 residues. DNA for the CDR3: TGCGCCAGCAGCTTGGAACCCGGGGAAGGGTATTCACCCCTCCACTTT. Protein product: CASSLEPGEGYSPLHF. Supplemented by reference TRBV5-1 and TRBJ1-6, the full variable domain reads KAGVTQTPRYLIKTRGQQVTLSCSPISGHRSVSWYQQTPGQGLQFLFEYFSETQRNKGNFPGRFSGRQFSNSRSEMNVSTLELGDSALYLCASSLEPGEGYSPLHFGNGTRLTVT.

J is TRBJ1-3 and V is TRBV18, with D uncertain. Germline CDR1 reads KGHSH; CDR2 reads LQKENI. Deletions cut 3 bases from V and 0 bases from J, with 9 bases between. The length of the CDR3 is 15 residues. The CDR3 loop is CASSPRTGSGNTIYF. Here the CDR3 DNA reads TGTGCCAGCTCACCTCGGACGGGCTCTGGAAACACCATATATTTT. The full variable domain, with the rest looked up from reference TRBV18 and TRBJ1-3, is NAGVMQNPRHLVRRRGQEARLRCSPMKGHSHVYWYRQLPEEGLKFMVYLQKENIIDESGMPKERFSAEFPKEGPSILRIQQVVRGDSAAYFCASSPRTGSGNTIYFGEGSWLTVV.

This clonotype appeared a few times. CDR3 DNA: TGTGCCAGCAGCTTGGACTTGGATCCTCCCTACGAGCAGTACTTC. Translation gives CASSLDLDPPYEQYF. The rearrangement links TRBV5-6 to TRBJ2-7; D gene uncertain. The V end was cut by 0 bases, the J end by 2 bases, with 12 bases between. The V gene's germline CDR1 is SGHDT and CDR2 YYEEEE. The CDR3 totals 15 residues.

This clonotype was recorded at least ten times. The CDR3 protein is CASSPRGSNQPQHF. The CDR3 nucleotides read TGTGCCAGCAGCCCCCGCGGTAGCAATCAGCCCCAGCATTTT. V gene TRBV12-3 or TRBV12-4 combines with J gene TRBJ1-5; D call uncertain. The CDR3 has 14 amino acids. Trimming took off 6 bases at V and 0 bases at J, with 9 bases between the two ends.

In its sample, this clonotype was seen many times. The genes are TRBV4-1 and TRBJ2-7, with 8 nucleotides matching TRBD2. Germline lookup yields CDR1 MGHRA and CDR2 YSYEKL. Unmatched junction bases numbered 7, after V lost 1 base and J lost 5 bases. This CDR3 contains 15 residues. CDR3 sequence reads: CASSQGSGRRNEQYF. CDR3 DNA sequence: TGCGCCAGCAGCCAAGGCAGCGGGAGAAGGAACGAGCAGTACTTC.

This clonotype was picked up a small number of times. This CDR3 reads CASSPRGVGIQYF. The DNA for the CDR3 is TGTGCCAGCAGCCCCCGGGGGGTCGGCATTCAGTACTTC. The chain carries TRBV5-6 and TRBJ2-4; 7 bases align to TRBD2. This CDR3 region has 13 residues. The J segment lost 9 bases and the V segment lost 4 bases, leaving 7 bases of the junction unmatched. Per the germline V gene, CDR1 is SGHDT and CDR2 is YYEEEE.

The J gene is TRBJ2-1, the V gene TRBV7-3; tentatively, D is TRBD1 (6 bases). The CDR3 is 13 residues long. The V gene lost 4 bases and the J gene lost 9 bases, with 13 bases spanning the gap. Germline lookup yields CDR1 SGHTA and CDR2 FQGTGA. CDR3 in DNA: TGTGCCAGCAGCTCGGGACAAACTTCTGAGCAGTTCTTC. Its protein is CASSSGQTSEQFF.

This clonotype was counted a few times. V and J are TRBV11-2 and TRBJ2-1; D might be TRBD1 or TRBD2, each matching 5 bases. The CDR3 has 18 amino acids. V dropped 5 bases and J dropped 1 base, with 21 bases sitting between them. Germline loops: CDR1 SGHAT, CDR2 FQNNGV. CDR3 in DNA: TGTGCCAGCAGCCCCCGAGGGCAGGGTGGAAATTCCTACAATGAGCAGTTCTTC. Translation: CASSPRGQGGNSYNEQFF.

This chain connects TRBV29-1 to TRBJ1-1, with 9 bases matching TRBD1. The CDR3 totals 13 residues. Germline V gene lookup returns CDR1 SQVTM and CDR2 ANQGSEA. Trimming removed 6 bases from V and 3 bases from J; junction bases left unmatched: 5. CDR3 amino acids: CSVTTGGYTEAFF. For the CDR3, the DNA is TGCAGCGTCACGACAGGGGGGTACACTGAAGCTTTCTTT. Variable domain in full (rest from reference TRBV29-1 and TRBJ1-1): SAVISQKPSRDICQRGTSLTIQCQVDSQVTMMFWYRQQPGQSLTLIATANQGSEATYESGFVIDKFPISRPNLTFSTLTVSNMSPEDSSIYLCSVTTGGYTEAFFGQGTRLTVV.

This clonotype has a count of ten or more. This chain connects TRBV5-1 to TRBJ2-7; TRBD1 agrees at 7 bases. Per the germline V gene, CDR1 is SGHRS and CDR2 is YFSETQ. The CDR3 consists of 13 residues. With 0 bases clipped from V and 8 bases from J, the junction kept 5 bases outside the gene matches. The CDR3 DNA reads TGCGCCAGCAGCTTGGGACAGGGCATCAAGCAGTACTTC. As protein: CASSLGQGIKQYF.

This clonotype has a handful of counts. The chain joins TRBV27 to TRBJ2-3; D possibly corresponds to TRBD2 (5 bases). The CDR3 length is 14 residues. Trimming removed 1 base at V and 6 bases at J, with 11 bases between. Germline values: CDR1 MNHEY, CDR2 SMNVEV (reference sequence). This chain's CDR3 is CASSLLSGGDTQYF. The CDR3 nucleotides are TGTGCCAGCAGTTTATTGAGCGGTGGGGATACGCAGTATTTT.

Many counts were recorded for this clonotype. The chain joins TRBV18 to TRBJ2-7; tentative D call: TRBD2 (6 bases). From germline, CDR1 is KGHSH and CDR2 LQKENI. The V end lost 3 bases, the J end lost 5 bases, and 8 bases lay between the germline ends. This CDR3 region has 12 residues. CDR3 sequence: CASSPSSDEQYF. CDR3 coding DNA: TGTGCCAGCTCACCTTCTAGCGACGAGCAGTACTTC.

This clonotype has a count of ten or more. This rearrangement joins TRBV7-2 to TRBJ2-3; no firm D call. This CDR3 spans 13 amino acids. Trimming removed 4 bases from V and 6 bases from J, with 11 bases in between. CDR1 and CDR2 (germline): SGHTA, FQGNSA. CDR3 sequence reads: CASSSILGDTQYF. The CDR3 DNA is TGTGCCAGCAGCTCGATTCTGGGGGATACGCAGTATTTT.

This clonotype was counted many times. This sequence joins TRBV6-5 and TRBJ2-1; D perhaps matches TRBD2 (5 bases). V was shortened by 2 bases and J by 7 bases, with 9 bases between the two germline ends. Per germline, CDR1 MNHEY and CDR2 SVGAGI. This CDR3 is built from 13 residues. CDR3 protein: CASSYRADNEQFF. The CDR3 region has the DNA TGTGCCAGCAGTTACAGAGCGGATAATGAGCAGTTCTTC.

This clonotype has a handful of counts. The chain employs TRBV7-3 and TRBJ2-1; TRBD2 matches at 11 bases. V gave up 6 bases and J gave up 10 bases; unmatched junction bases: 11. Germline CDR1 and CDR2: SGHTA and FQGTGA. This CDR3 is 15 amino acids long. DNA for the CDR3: TGTGCCAGCAGTTTGCGGGGACTAGCGGATACCGAGCAGTTCTTC. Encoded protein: CASSLRGLADTEQFF.

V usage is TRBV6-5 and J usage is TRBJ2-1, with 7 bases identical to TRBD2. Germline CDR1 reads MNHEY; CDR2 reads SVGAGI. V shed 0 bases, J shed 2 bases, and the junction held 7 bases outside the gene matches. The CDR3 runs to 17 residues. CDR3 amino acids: CASSYSPGLPTYNEQFF. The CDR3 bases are TGTGCCAGCAGTTACTCCCCGGGACTACCAACCTACAATGAGCAGTTCTTC.

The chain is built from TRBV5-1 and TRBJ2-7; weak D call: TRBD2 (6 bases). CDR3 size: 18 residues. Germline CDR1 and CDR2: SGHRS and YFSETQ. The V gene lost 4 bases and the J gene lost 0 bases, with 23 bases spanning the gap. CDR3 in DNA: TGCGCCAGCAGCCGGCGAGGGGATCGGGCGGGATCCTCCTACGAGCAGTACTTC. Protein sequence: CASSRRGDRAGSSYEQYF.

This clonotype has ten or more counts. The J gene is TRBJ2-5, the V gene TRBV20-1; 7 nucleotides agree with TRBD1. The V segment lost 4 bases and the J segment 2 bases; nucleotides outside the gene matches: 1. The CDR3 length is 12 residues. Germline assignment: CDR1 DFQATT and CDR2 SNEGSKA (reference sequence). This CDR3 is CSATGQQETQYF. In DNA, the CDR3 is TGCAGTGCTACGGGACAGCAAGAGACCCAGTACTTC.

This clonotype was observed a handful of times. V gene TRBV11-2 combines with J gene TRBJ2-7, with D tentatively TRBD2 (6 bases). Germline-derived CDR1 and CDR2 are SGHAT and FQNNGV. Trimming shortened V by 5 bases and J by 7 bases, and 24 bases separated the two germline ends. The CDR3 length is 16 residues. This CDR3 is CASSPSWGVNSGEQYF. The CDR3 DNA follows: TGTGCCAGCAGCCCTAGCTGGGGGGTCAATTCGGGTGAGCAGTACTTC.

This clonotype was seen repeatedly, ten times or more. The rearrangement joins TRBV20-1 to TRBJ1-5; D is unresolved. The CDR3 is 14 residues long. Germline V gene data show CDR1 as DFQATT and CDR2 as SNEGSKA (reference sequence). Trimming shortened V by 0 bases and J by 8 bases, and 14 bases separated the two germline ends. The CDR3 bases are TGCAGTGCTAGAGATGGGAAACTGGAGGAGCCCCAGCATTTT. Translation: CSARDGKLEEPQHF.

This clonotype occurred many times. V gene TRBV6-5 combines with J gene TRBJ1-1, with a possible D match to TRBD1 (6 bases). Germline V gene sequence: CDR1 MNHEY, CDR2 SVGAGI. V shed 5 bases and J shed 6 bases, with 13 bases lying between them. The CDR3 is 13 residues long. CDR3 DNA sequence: TGTGCCAGCAGTAACCGGGACACATCTGAAGCTTTCTTT. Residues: CASSNRDTSEAFF.

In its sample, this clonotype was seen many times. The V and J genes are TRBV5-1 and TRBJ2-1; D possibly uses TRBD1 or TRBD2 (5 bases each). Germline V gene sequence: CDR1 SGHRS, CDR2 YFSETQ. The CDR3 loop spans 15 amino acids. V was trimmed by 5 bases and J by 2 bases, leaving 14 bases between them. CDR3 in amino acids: CASRGTTTPYNEQFF. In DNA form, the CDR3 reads TGCGCCAGCAGAGGGACGACAACCCCCTACAATGAGCAGTTCTTC. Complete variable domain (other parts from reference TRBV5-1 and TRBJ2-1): KAGVTQTPRYLIKTRGQQVTLSCSPISGHRSVSWYQQTPGQGLQFLFEYFSETQRNKGNFPGRFSGRQFSNSRSEMNVSTLELGDSALYLCASRGTTTPYNEQFFGPGTRLTVL.

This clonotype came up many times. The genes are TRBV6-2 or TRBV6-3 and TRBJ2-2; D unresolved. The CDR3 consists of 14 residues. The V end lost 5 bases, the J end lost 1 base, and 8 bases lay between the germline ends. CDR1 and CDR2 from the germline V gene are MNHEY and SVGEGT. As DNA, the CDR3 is TGTGCCAGCAGTCAACAGAGGAACACCGGGGAGCTGTTTTTT. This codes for CASSQQRNTGELFF.

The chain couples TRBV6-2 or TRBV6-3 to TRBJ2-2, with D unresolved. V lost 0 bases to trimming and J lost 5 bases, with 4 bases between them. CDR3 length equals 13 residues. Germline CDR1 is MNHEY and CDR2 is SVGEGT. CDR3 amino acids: CASSYSATGELFF. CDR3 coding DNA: TGTGCCAGCAGTTACTCAGCTACCGGGGAGCTGTTTTTT.